This TCR beta chain originates from a study of control samples from healthy donors and cancer patients. CDR3 length: 14 amino acids. The V segment lost 7 bases and the J segment 2 bases; nucleotides outside the gene matches: 5. Germline CDR1 reads SGHTA; CDR2 reads FQGTGA. Here immunoSEQ multiplex PCR was the method, and the copy in TCRdb shows in-frame clones only, minus some. The sample carries approximately 40,000 clones, 83% recorded once. This clone was recorded a few times. Material: PBMCs. The chain employs TRBV7-3 and TRBJ2-1; 7 positions match TRBD2. The sequence was obtained from a woman aged 55-69 years with lung cancer. CDR3 residues: CASKAGAAYNEQFF. The CDR3 DNA sequence: TGTGCCAGCAAGGCGGGAGCGGCCTACAATGAGCAGTTCTTC.